This T cell receptor beta chain derives from a study of cytomegalovirus exposure and HLA in healthy donors. Germline CDR1 and CDR2: MNHEY and SVGAGI. CDR3 size: 15 residues. V trimming: 6 bases; J trimming: 7 bases; junction bases outside the gene matches: 8. The method was immunoSEQ multiplex PCR; TCRdb's version includes in-frame clones alone and lacks a portion of them. The sample records roughly 300,000 clones, around 89% being singletons. The TCR was taken from a woman aged 18-35 years in good health and CMV-seronegative. The chain employs TRBV6-5 and TRBJ1-4; TRBD1 matches 10 bases. The specimen was PBMCs. CDR3 sequence reads: CASRDGQGGGEKLFF. In nucleotides, the CDR3 is TGTGCCAGCAGGGATGGACAGGGGGGCGGTGAAAAACTGTTTTTT.